The sequence of this T cell receptor (beta chain) was determined in a study of T cells in Graves' hyperthyroidism and ophthalmopathy. Study-level information: Peripheral blood specimens were obtained at initial diagnosis, prior to any treatment.

Clinicians diagnosed patients from clinical symptoms, serum thyroxine and TRAb, thyroid ultrasound and orbital computed tomography. This clonotype was counted at least ten times. TCR beta CDR3 sequences were amplified from RNA transcripts. The HTBI primer set was used in a first-round RT-PCR of the TCR CDR3. TCRdb recomputed calls from the multiplex PCR reads with MiXCR, one row per CDR3 protein. Found here are 300,000 to 400,000 distinct CDR3 sequences, 18% of them singletons; the top ten hold 45% to 50%. V was clipped by 4 bases and J by 5 bases, with 9 bases between them. Germline V lookup: CDR1 MNHEY, CDR2 SVGEGT. The CDR3 is made up of 14 amino acids.

The genes are TRBV6-2 or TRBV6-3 and TRBJ1-6, with a possible D match to TRBD1 (5 bases). Sequencing was done on a sample of blood. This receptor was taken from a woman in her forties or fifties with Graves' hyperthyroidism. The CDR3 is CASSWGRDNSPLHF. The CDR3 DNA reads TGTGCCAGCAGTTGGGGACGGGATAATTCACCCCTCCACTTT.